This TCR beta chain was sequenced during a study of T cells in Graves' hyperthyroidism and ophthalmopathy. The germline gives CDR1 MNHEY, CDR2 SVGEGT. The V and J ends lost 8 bases and 1 base, in that order; junction bases with no gene match: 5. The CDR3 extends over 14 amino acids. Regions amplified from RNA transcripts were the TCR beta CDR3 regions. First-round RT-PCR with HTBI primers amplified the TCR CDR3 region. MiXCR was run by TCRdb on the multiplex PCR reads, yielding one entry per CDR3 protein. This sample has roughly 400,000 distinct CDR3 sequences, with roughly 25% found just once. This clonotype occurred a few times.

The rearrangement uses TRBV6-2 or TRBV6-3 and TRBJ2-5; 9 nucleotides match TRBD1. Source material: blood. This sequence originates from a man between 50 and 59 years old with Graves' hyperthyroidism. CDR3 amino acids: CASGTGTIQETQYF. The DNA of the CDR3 is TGTGCCAGCGGGACAGGGACCATCCAAGAGACCCAGTACTTC.